The T cell receptor (beta chain) under discussion was sequenced for a study of blood T cell repertoires in COVID-19. Study background: T cells, B-cell-depleted T cells, or PBMCs provided the cDNA or gDNA that served as material.

Cohorts were assigned according to the clinical history that participants reported. Using immunoSEQ multiplex PCR, the repertoire was profiled, and TCRdb retains in-frame clones only, with some absent. In the table there are 180,000 or so clones, 75% to 90% of which are singletons. This sequence originates from a woman aged 60-75 years who had recovered from COVID-19. The sequencing input was PBMCs or T cells enriched from blood (not recorded which).

CDR3 residues: CASTNSGERTGELFF. The CDR3 nucleotides read TGTGCCAGCACCAACTCAGGGGAGAGAACCGGGGAGCTGTTTTTT. The rearrangement uses TRBV11-1 and TRBJ2-2; D perhaps matches TRBD1 (6 bases). Germline V gives CDR1 SGHAT, CDR2 FQDESV (reference sequence). The CDR3 loop spans 15 amino acids. V was trimmed by 7 bases and J by 5 bases, leaving 17 bases between them.